This T cell receptor (beta chain) stems from a study of T cells in Graves' hyperthyroidism and ophthalmopathy. This clonotype turned up a few times. Its antigen is currently unknown. CDR3 size: 17 residues. The study excluded patients with uncontrolled infection, other autoimmune disease, pregnancy or lactation. Diagnostic decisions used clinical symptoms, serum thyroxine and TRAb, thyroid ultrasound and orbital computed tomography. Broader study findings: Blood held most thyroid clonotypes expanded above 0.001 frequency. By a 13 V-J model, ophthalmopathy was set apart from stable hyperthyroidism.

Authors of the study amplified TCR beta CDR3 regions from RNA transcripts. The primer set for the first-round RT-PCR of the TCR CDR3 was HTBI. TCRdb independently ran MiXCR on the multiplex PCR reads; one entry per CDR3 protein. Of around 600,000 distinct CDR3 sequences listed, roughly 14% are singletons. Sequenced: blood. The chain combines TRBV3-2 with TRBJ1-1; the table's D gene call, TRBD1, was not cross checked with the DNA. TRBV3-2 is designated a pseudogene. This TCR was recovered from a woman aged 45-65 years with Graves' ophthalmopathy. The CDR3 loop is CASSQEVSRHGRTEAFF. As DNA, the CDR3 is TGTGCCAGCAGCCAAGAAGTCTCACGCCACGGGCGCACTGAAGCTTTCTTT.